This T cell receptor (beta chain) was obtained from a study of vaccination effects on CD4 cells after COVID-19. Sequencing was preceded by expansion of antigen-specific CD4+ T cells with viral peptide pools in the ViraFEST assay. Culture lasted approximately 10 days before CD4+ T cell isolation. SARS-CoV-2 infected the person between March and December 2020, as confirmed by PCR. Generated by immunoSEQ multiplex PCR, the TCRdb table keeps only in-frame clones and is missing some. This sample has 55,000 to 90,000 clones, with under 85% found just once. In this sample, this clone turned up once. Antigen: not known. The CDR3 consists of 13 residues. Germline V CDR1 and CDR2: MDHEN, SYDVKM. After removal of 6 bases from V and 4 bases from J, the junction contained 3 bases not matched to a gene.

This clonotype originated in a human donor who had a prior SARS-CoV-2 infection. V is TRBV28 and J is TRBJ1-3; 7 nucleotides line up with TRBD1. Sequences were derived from CD4+ T cells from PBMCs cultured with HIV peptides, sampled before COVID-19 vaccination. The subset is: HIV-1 Nef peptide pool negative control/reference culture. The CDR3 DNA is TGTGCCAGCAGACTACAGGGGGGAAACACCATATATTTT. It is translated as CASRLQGGNTIYF.